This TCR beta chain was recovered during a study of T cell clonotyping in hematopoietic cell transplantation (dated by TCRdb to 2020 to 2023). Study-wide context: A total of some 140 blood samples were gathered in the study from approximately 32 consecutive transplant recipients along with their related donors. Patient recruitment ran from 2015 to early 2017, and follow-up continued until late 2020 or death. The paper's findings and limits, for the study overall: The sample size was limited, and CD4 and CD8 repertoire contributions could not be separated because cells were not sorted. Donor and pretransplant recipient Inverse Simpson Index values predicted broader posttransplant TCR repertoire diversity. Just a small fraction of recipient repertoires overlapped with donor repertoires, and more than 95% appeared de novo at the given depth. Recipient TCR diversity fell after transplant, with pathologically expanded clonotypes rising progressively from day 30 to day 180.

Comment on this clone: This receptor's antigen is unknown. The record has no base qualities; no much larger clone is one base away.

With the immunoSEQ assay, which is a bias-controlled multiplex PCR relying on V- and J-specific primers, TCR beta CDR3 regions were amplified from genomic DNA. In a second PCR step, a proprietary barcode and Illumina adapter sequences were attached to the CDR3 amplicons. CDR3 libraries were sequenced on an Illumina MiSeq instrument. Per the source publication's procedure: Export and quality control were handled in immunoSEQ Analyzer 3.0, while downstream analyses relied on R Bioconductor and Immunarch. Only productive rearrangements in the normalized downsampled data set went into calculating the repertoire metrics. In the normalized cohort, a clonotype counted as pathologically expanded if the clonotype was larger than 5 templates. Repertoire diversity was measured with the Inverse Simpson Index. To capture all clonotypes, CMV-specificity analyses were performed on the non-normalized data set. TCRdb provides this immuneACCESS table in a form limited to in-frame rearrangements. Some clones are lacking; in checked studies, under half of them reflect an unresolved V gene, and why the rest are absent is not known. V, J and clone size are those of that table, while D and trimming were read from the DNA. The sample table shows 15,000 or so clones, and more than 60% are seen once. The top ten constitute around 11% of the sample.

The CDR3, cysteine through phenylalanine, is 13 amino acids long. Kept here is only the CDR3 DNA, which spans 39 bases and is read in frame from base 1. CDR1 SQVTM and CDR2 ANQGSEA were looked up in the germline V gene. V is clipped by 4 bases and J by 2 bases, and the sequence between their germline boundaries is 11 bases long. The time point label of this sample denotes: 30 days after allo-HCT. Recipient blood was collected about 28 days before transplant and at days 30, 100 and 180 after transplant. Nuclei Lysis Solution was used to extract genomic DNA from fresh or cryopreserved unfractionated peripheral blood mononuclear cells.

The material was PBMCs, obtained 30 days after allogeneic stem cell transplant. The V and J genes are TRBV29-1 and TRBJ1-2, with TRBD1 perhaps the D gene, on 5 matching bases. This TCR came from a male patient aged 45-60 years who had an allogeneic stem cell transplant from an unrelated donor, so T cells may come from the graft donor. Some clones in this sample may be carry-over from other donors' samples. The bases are TGCAGCGTTGGAAGCAGGGCCAACTATGGCTACACCTTC. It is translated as CSVGSRANYGYTF.